This TCR beta chain was identified during a study of shared clonotypes between healthy human individuals. CDR3 size: 15 residues. V lost 8 bases and J lost 4, with 18 bases in between. CDR1 and CDR2 (germline): MDHEN, SYDVKM. Terminally differentiated effector memory CD45RA+ cells were excluded from the naive CD8 cells, which were CD45RO-negative and positively selected for CCR7. The assay was carried out at the deep level. Clones were sequenced by immunoSEQ multiplex PCR, and TCRdb holds only the in-frame ones, with some missing. Of approximately 840,000 clones in the sample, about 96% were seen once.

The receptor's source is a man aged 30 to 39 in good health. Sequencing was carried out using naive CD8+ T cells sorted from blood. The chain carries TRBV28 and TRBJ2-1; possibly TRBD1 or TRBD2 for D (5 bases each). CDR3 sequence: CASRTRNGAYNEQFF. Written as DNA, the CDR3 is TGTGCCAGCCGAACCAGGAACGGGGCGTACAATGAGCAGTTCTTC.